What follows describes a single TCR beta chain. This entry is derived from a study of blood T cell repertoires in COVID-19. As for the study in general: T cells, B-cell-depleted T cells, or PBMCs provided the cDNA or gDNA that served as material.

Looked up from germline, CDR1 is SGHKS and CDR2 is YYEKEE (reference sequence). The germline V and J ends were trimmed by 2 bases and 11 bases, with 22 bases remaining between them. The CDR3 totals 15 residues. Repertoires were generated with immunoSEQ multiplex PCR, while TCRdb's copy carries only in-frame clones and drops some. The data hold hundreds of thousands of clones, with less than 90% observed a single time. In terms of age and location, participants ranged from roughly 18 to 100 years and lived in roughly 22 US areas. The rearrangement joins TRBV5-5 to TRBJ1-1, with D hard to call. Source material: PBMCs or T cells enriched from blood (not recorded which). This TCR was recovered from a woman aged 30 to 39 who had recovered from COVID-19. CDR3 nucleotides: TGTGCCAGCAGCTTACACCCCGTAGGAACCGACGGGGCTTTCTTT. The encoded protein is CASSLHPVGTDGAFF.